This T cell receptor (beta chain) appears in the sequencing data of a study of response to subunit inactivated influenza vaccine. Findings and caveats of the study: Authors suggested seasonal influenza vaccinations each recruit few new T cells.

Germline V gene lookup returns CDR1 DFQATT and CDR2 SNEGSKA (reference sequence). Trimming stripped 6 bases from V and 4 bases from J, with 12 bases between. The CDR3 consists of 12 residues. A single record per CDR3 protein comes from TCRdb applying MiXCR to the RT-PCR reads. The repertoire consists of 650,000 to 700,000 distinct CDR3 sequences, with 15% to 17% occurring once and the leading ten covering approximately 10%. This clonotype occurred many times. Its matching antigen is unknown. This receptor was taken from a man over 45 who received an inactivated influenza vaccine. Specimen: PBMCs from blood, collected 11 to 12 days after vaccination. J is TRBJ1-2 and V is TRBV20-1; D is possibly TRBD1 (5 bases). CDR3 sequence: CSAPTGAYGYTF. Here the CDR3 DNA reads TGCAGTGCGCCAACTGGGGCCTATGGCTACACCTTC.